This TCR beta chain was recovered during a study of technical replicates of blood from a few donors. Using immunoSEQ multiplex PCR, the repertoire was profiled, and TCRdb retains in-frame clones only, with some absent. The data hold about 70,000 clones, with approximately 96% observed a single time. This CDR3 is built from 13 residues. Trimming removed 5 bases at V and 4 bases at J, with 9 bases between. The V gene's germline CDR1 is SEHNR and CDR2 FQNEAQ (reference sequence). Sequencing was performed on T cells isolated from PBMCs. This rearrangement joins TRBV7-9 to TRBJ2-1; D may be TRBD2 (6 bases). The sequence was obtained from a human donor in good health. CDR3 loop: CASSAGLYNEQFF. CDR3 in DNA: TGTGCCAGCAGCGCGGGACTTTACAATGAGCAGTTCTTC. The entire variable domain, with the rest obtained from reference TRBV7-9 and TRBJ2-1, is as follows: DTGVSQNPRHKITKRGQNVTFRCDPISEHNRLYWYRQTLGQGPEFLTYFQNEAQLEKSRLLSDRFSAERPKGSFSTLEIQRTEQGDSAMYLCASSAGLYNEQFFGPGTRLTVL.